Given below is one T cell receptor (beta chain) in context. Its antigen remains unknown. The time point here: new active TB diagnosis, blood taken before or within 7 days of starting treatment. Each patient had positive sputum smear microscopy and/or positive culture. Looked up from germline, CDR1 is SGHTS and CDR2 is YDEGEE. The CDR3 is 14 residues long. The V end lost 0 bases, the J end lost 2 bases, and 8 bases lay between the germline ends. The source of the sample is a study of T cells in tuberculosis. General study results and limits: Active tuberculosis patients had shorter CDR3-alpha; the beta difference was nonsignificant.

Repertoires were generated with immunoSEQ multiplex PCR, while TCRdb's copy carries only in-frame clones and drops some. The sample yields tens of thousands of clones, about 91% seen once. The clonotype was recovered from an adult with tuberculosis. Some clones in this sample may be carry-over from other donors' samples. This chain uses TRBV5-8 with TRBJ1-2; possibly TRBD1 for D (5 bases). The sample in question was PBMCs, obtained at tuberculosis diagnosis. The CDR3 region has the DNA TGTGCCAGCAGCTTGGACGGGGGGAACTATGGCTACACCTTC. This translates into CASSLDGGNYGYTF.